The 23 T cell receptor beta chains presented below share a single source sample, sequenced in a study of T cells in Graves' hyperthyroidism and ophthalmopathy. RNA transcripts provided the source from which TCR beta CDR3 regions were amplified. The HTBI primer set served for first-round RT-PCR of the TCR CDR3. MiXCR, run by TCRdb on the multiplex PCR reads, gives a single entry per CDR3 protein. Among a few hundred thousand distinct CDR3 sequences, about a sixth were seen once, and the ten largest hold around 30%. Sequencing was performed on blood. These receptors were collected from a young woman with Graves' hyperthyroidism that later progressed to Graves' ophthalmopathy.

At least ten counts were recorded for this clonotype. The rearrangement uses TRBV7-9 and TRBJ2-7; TRBD1 matches 8 bases. The CDR3 consists of 16 residues. In germline, CDR1 is SEHNR, CDR2 FQNEAQ (reference sequence). The V gene end was trimmed by 5 bases and the J gene end by 5 bases; junction bases not matched to a gene: 14. CDR3: CASSPTTDRGSDEQYF. The CDR3 coding sequence is TGTGCCAGCAGCCCGACTACAGACAGGGGATCCGACGAGCAGTACTTC.

This clonotype has more than one count but fewer than ten. The rearrangement joins TRBV28 to TRBJ2-2; 7 bases are shared with TRBD1. The V and J ends lost 5 bases and 6 bases, in that order; junction bases with no gene match: 6. The CDR3 extends over 14 amino acids. Per the germline V gene, CDR1 is MDHEN and CDR2 is SYDVKM. The CDR3 sequence: CASSTGQDPGELFF. CDR3 bases: TGTGCCAGCAGTACCGGACAGGATCCCGGGGAGCTGTTTTTT.

This clonotype was detected ten times or more. The V and J genes are TRBV6-1 and TRBJ1-5; the D is unclear. This CDR3 has 15 residues. The germline gives CDR1 MNHNS, CDR2 SASEGT. The ends were cut back, 4 bases at V and 1 base at J, with 11 bases in the middle. The CDR3 DNA is TGTGCCAGCAGTGGGGCTACCGAGAGCAATCAGCCCCAGCATTTT. It encodes CASSGATESNQPQHF.

The sample holds many counts of this clonotype. V usage is TRBV11-2 and J usage is TRBJ1-1; D possibly corresponds to TRBD1 (6 bases). Between the trimmed V and J ends, which lost 4 bases and 3 bases, there was a span of 18 bases. Germline CDR1 is SGHAT and CDR2 is FQNNGV. The CDR3 runs 16 residues. The CDR3 coding sequence is TGTGCCAGCAGCTCCCGGGACAAGGGTTCACACACTGAAGCTTTCTTT. It encodes CASSSRDKGSHTEAFF.

The chain couples TRBV5-1 to TRBJ2-5; TRBD2 matches at 11 bases. CDR1 SGHRS and CDR2 YFSETQ come from the germline V gene. The CDR3 has 13 amino acids. The V gene end was trimmed by 5 bases and the J gene end by 9 bases; junction bases not matched to a gene: 6. The CDR3 nucleotides read TGCGCCAGCAGATTAGCGGGAGGGCAGTCCCAGTACTTC. As protein: CASRLAGGQSQYF.

The sample holds many counts of this clonotype. This rearrangement joins TRBV28 to TRBJ2-1, with 10 bases lining up with TRBD1. Germline CDR1 reads MDHEN; CDR2 reads SYDVKM. V lost 3 bases and J lost 1; bases outside the gene matches: 3. This CDR3 contains 16 residues. The CDR3 region is CASSLSGQGSYNEQFF. The CDR3 nucleotides are TGTGCCAGCAGTTTGTCGGGACAGGGGTCCTACAATGAGCAGTTCTTC.

This clonotype occurred many times. The CDR3 loop is CASSLIGEAFF. In DNA form, the CDR3 reads TGTGCCAGCAGCTTAATCGGGGAAGCTTTCTTT. The V call is TRBV7-2, the J call TRBJ1-1; D not certain. Trimming stripped 2 bases from V and 8 bases from J, with 6 bases between. The germline gives CDR1 SGHTA, CDR2 FQGNSA. There are 11 residues in the CDR3.

There are many counts of this clonotype. The chain is built from TRBV12-3 or TRBV12-4 and TRBJ2-3; D not resolved. V was trimmed by 4 bases and J by 6 bases, leaving 8 bases between them. This CDR3 has 12 amino acids. This CDR3 is CASSYQRDTQYF. The DNA of the CDR3 is TGTGCCAGCAGTTACCAAAGGGATACGCAGTATTTT.

The chain links TRBV5-1 to TRBJ2-5; D is possibly TRBD1 (6 bases). The germline V and J ends were trimmed by 0 bases and 2 bases, with 11 bases remaining between them. CDR3 length: 15 amino acids. Germline CDR1 reads SGHRS; CDR2 reads YFSETQ. The CDR3 sequence: CASSLADRMQETQYF. DNA for the CDR3: TGCGCCAGCAGCTTGGCCGACAGGATGCAAGAGACCCAGTACTTC.

V is TRBV12-3 or TRBV12-4 and J is TRBJ2-5, with TRBD2 as a possible D gene (6 bases). V was clipped by 0 bases and J by 3 bases, with 11 bases between them. The CDR3 is 15 amino acids. In DNA, the CDR3 is TGTGCCAGCAGTTTAGCTAGGACTACCAAAGAGACCCAGTACTTC. As protein: CASSLARTTKETQYF.

This clonotype was detected only a few times. This sequence joins TRBV4-2 and TRBJ2-3; D uncertain. The CDR3 has 13 amino acids. V lost 2 bases and J lost 6, with 9 bases in between. CDR1 and CDR2 from the germline V gene are LGHNA and YNFKEQ. The CDR3 region is CASSQYASDTQYF. The CDR3 DNA reads TGTGCCAGCAGCCAATACGCTTCGGATACGCAGTATTTT.

This clonotype was counted many times. This sequence joins TRBV12-5 and TRBJ1-1; D gene ambiguous. Trimming stripped 3 bases from V and 1 base from J, with 6 bases between. This CDR3 is built from 13 residues. Germline V gene data show CDR1 as LGHNT and CDR2 as FRNRAP. The CDR3, as DNA: TGTGCTAGTGGTTTTGGAGGGAACACTGAAGCTTTCTTT. It is translated as CASGFGGNTEAFF.

This clonotype came up many times. This chain links TRBV20-1 with TRBJ2-1; D unclear. CDR1 DFQATT and CDR2 SNEGSKA come from the germline V gene (reference sequence). This CDR3 has 15 residues. The V and J ends lost 1 base and 0 bases respectively, with 10 bases between them. The CDR3 loop is CSARVARSSYNEQFF. The CDR3 coding sequence is TGCAGTGCTAGAGTTGCGAGGAGCTCCTACAATGAGCAGTTCTTC.

This clonotype was counted many times. CDR3 region: CASSASGLYNEQFF. CDR3 nucleotides: TGTGCCAGCAGTGCAAGCGGACTGTACAATGAGCAGTTCTTC. The chain links TRBV2 to TRBJ2-1; D is possibly TRBD2 (5 bases). Trimming took 4 bases from V and 4 from J, leaving 11 bases between them. Germline V gene sequence: CDR1 SNHLY, CDR2 FYNNEI. There are 14 residues in the CDR3.

Turning to this clonotype: One end of the junction does not line up with germline, which may come from a read error. V usage is TRBV9 and J usage is TRBJ2-7, with D maybe TRBD1 (6 bases). Per the germline V gene, CDR1 is SGDLS and CDR2 is YYNGEE. The CDR3 covers 15 residues. CDR3 sequence: CASSVGNEGVYEPYF. The CDR3 nucleotides are TGTGCCAGCAGCGTAGGAAACGAGGGGGTCTACGAGCCGTACTTC. The full variable domain, its missing parts supplied by reference TRBV9 and TRBJ2-7, is DSGVTQTPKHLITATGQRVTLRCSPRSGDLSVYWYQQSLDQGLQFLIQYYNGEERAKGNILERFSAQQFPDLHSELNLSSLELGDSALYFCASSVGNEGVYEPYFGPGTRLTVT.

This clonotype was seen repeatedly, ten times or more. V gene TRBV12-3 or TRBV12-4 combines with J gene TRBJ1-2; D is unclear. This CDR3 region has 13 residues. V dropped 5 bases and J dropped 3 bases, with 10 bases sitting between them. CDR3 coding DNA: TGTGCCAGCAGTAGCGACGGATACTATGGCTACACCTTC. Amino acid sequence: CASSSDGYYGYTF.

This clonotype was detected only a few times. The chain uses TRBV27 and TRBJ2-7; D is perhaps TRBD1 (5 bases). CDR3 length equals 15 residues. Per the germline V gene, CDR1 is MNHEY and CDR2 is SMNVEV (reference sequence). The V end was cut by 7 bases, the J end by 3 bases, with 19 bases between. The CDR3 region is CASIKRQGSNYEQYF. As DNA, the CDR3 is TGTGCCAGCATCAAGAGGCAGGGCTCAAACTACGAGCAGTACTTC.

This clonotype was counted ten times or more. V is TRBV6-1 and J is TRBJ1-5; D is perhaps TRBD1 (5 bases). The V end was cut by 11 bases, the J end by 4 bases, with 21 bases between. The CDR3 spans 15 residues. Germline loops: CDR1 MNHNS, CDR2 SASEGT. The CDR3 here is CASQHVQGGNQPQHF. The DNA of the CDR3 is TGTGCCTCACAGCACGTTCAGGGAGGAAATCAGCCCCAGCATTTT.

This clonotype occurred many times. The rearrangement joins TRBV4-1 to TRBJ1-5; 7 bases line up with TRBD1. V gave up 5 bases and J gave up 3 bases; unmatched junction bases: 7. The CDR3 is 15 residues long. Germline CDR1 and CDR2: MGHRA and YSYEKL. The CDR3 nucleotides read TGCGCCAGCAGCGAGACAGGGCTCATCAATCAGCCCCAGCATTTT. Its translation is CASSETGLINQPQHF.

Comment on this clonotype: Germline and junction disagree at one end, which may indicate a read error. The chain carries TRBV18 and TRBJ2-7; D call uncertain. CDR3 size: 13 residues. Germline CDR1 is KGHSH and CDR2 is LQKENI. CDR3 in amino acids: CASLPDGRNEQYF. DNA of the CDR3: TGTGCCAGCTTACCAGACGGTAGGAACGAGCAGTACTTC.

The chain has TRBV7-9 and TRBJ2-5, with TRBD1 matching over 11 bases. The J call may be incorrect, as the DNA end agrees better with TRBJ2-1. The germline gives CDR1 SEHNR, CDR2 FQNEAQ (reference sequence). This CDR3 comprises 16 residues. The DNA of the CDR3 is TGTGCCAGCAGTTTTCTTCAGGACAGGGGGCAAGAGACCCAGTTCTTC. This sequence encodes CASSFLQDRGQETQFF.

This chain joins TRBV19 and TRBJ2-7; D may be TRBD1 or TRBD2 (5 bases each). CDR3 length equals 15 residues. V was shortened by 6 bases and J by 3 bases, with 18 bases between the two germline ends. The germline CDR1 and CDR2 sequences are LNHDA and SQIVND (reference sequence). The CDR3, as DNA: TGTGCCAGTAGCAAAAGCCGGGACGGAATCTACGAGCAGTACTTC. Its protein is CASSKSRDGIYEQYF.

In this sample, this clonotype turned up a few times. The rearrangement uses TRBV20-1 and TRBJ2-7; 7 bases are shared with TRBD1. The CDR3 loop spans 13 amino acids. Germline CDR1 reads DFQATT; CDR2 reads SNEGSKA (reference sequence). V dropped 4 bases and J dropped 1; count of bases not matched to a gene: 4. The CDR3, as DNA: TGCAGTGCTACAGGACAGGATTCCTACGAGCAGTACTTC. Protein: CSATGQDSYEQYF.